Each of the 29 T cell receptor beta chains below was sequenced from the same sample in a study of blood T cell repertoires in COVID-19. The protocol was immunoSEQ multiplex PCR, while the TCRdb copy is restricted to in-frame clones and leaves out a portion. The sample carries roughly 73,000 clones, 89% recorded once. The specimen sequenced was peripheral blood. Receptor source: a man older than 75 with acute or convalescent COVID-19.

The V and J genes are TRBV30 and TRBJ2-7; TRBD2 matches 10 bases. CDR1 and CDR2 (germline): GTSNPN, SVGIG (reference sequence). The CDR3 length is 13 residues. Unmatched junction bases numbered 8, after V lost 7 bases and J lost 5 bases. CDR3 nucleotides: TGTGCCTCCCAGCGGGGGGGTAGCAACGAGCAGTACTTC. It translates to CASQRGGSNEQYF.

CDR3: CASSQDWDSGGGTSGAQYF. The CDR3 DNA reads as TGCGCCAGCAGCCAAGATTGGGATAGCGGGGGAGGGACTTCAGGGGCCCAGTACTTC. The chain links TRBV4-1 to TRBJ2-5, with 9 nucleotides matching TRBD2. The CDR3 length is 19 residues. Germline CDR1 and CDR2: MGHRA and YSYEKL. V was clipped by 0 bases and J by 9 bases; unmatched bases: 20.

This chain uses TRBV5-4 with TRBJ2-5; 13 bases are shared with TRBD2. Germline assignment: CDR1 SGHNT and CDR2 YYREEE (reference sequence). The CDR3 is 15 residues long. The V and J ends lost 4 bases and 3 bases, in that order; junction bases with no gene match: 3. The CDR3 region has the DNA TGTGCCAGCAGCCCCGGGACTAGCGGGGAAGAGACCCAGTACTTC. Translated, it gives CASSPGTSGEETQYF.

This clone has a single count. The J gene is TRBJ2-5, the V gene TRBV29-1; 7 bases are a match to TRBD2. The V segment lost 6 bases and the J segment 3 bases; nucleotides outside the gene matches: 10. The germline V gene encodes CDR1 SQVTM and CDR2 ANQGSEA. CDR3 length: 14 residues. In DNA, the CDR3 is TGCAGCGTCGGCTTACTAGCGCCTGAAGAGACCCAGTACTTC. Residues: CSVGLLAPEETQYF. Combining the CDR3 with reference TRBV29-1 and TRBJ2-5 gives the whole variable domain SAVISQKPSRDICQRGTSLTIQCQVDSQVTMMFWYRQQPGQSLTLIATANQGSEATYESGFVIDKFPISRPNLTFSTLTVSNMSPEDSSIYLCSVGLLAPEETQYFGPGTRLLVL.

In its sample, this clone was seen a few times. V usage is TRBV11-2 and J usage is TRBJ2-7; TRBD1 might be the D (6 bases). Per germline, CDR1 SGHAT and CDR2 FQNNGV. V lost 1 base to trimming and J lost 2 bases, with 6 bases between them. CDR3 size: 13 residues. The CDR3 sequence is CASSLGGPYEQYF. The DNA for the CDR3 is TGTGCCAGCAGCTTAGGGGGGCCCTACGAGCAGTACTTC.

This clone was seen a single time. This sequence joins TRBV11-2 and TRBJ2-2; 9 bases are shared with TRBD2. This CDR3 has 17 residues. Germline trimming cut 0 bases from V and 4 bases from J; bases unmatched to any gene: 6. Germline V CDR1 and CDR2: SGHAT, FQNNGV. The CDR3 is CASSLDASGVSTGELFF. The DNA for the CDR3 is TGTGCCAGCAGCTTAGACGCTAGCGGGGTTAGCACCGGGGAGCTGTTTTTT.

V is TRBV7-9 and J is TRBJ2-1, with D tentatively TRBD1 (6 bases). In germline, CDR1 is SEHNR, CDR2 FQNEAQ (reference sequence). V lost 5 bases to trimming and J lost 2 bases, with 7 bases between them. The CDR3 length is 13 residues. CDR3 bases: TGTGCCAGCAGCAGGGACACCTACAATGAGCAGTTCTTC. It specifies CASSRDTYNEQFF.

The chain employs TRBV6-5 and TRBJ1-1; tentatively, D is TRBD1 (6 bases). Germline V gene lookup returns CDR1 MNHEY and CDR2 SVGAGI. V shed 2 bases and J shed 7 bases, with 11 bases lying between them. The CDR3 is 13 amino acids. The chain's CDR3 is CASSYAGASEAFF. CDR3 nucleotide sequence: TGTGCCAGCAGTTACGCGGGGGCCAGTGAAGCTTTCTTT.

The chain joins TRBV5-4 to TRBJ2-2; 8 positions match TRBD2. CDR3 length equals 15 residues. Germline values: CDR1 SGHNT, CDR2 YYREEE (reference sequence). V dropped 9 bases and J dropped 4; count of bases not matched to a gene: 11. For the CDR3, the DNA is TGTGCCACCGGGAGGGGCGGGAGTGGCACCGGGGAGCTGTTTTTT. It yields the protein CATGRGGSGTGELFF.

This clone has just one count. The CDR3 sequence: CASSRTGWGEKLFF. In DNA form, the CDR3 reads TGTGCCAGCAGTCGGACAGGGTGGGGTGAAAAACTGTTTTTT. This chain connects TRBV27 to TRBJ1-4, with 8 nucleotides matching TRBD1. This CDR3 comprises 14 residues. Looked up from germline, CDR1 is MNHEY and CDR2 is SMNVEV (reference sequence). J was trimmed by 7 bases and V by 5 bases; bases with no gene match: 6.

The chain uses TRBV3-1 (or the pseudogene TRBV3-2) and TRBJ1-3; 7 positions match TRBD1. This CDR3 has 16 amino acids. Germline CDR1 is LGHDT and CDR2 is YNNKEL (reference sequence). Trimming took 8 bases from V and 0 from J; bases not matched to a gene: 10. The CDR3 loop is CASSSRGTVSGNTIYF. DNA for the CDR3: TGTGCCAGCTCCTCAAGGGGGACAGTCTCTGGAAACACCATATATTTT.

This clone was recorded once. This chain joins TRBV7-3 and TRBJ2-1, with 8 bases matching TRBD2. The CDR3 spans 14 residues. Germline V lookup: CDR1 SGHTA, CDR2 FQGTGA. With 3 bases clipped from V and 2 bases from J, the junction kept 0 bases outside the gene matches. CDR3 loop: CASSFSGAYNEQFF. CDR3 DNA: TGTGCCAGCAGCTTTAGCGGGGCCTACAATGAGCAGTTCTTC.

The chain employs TRBV19 and TRBJ1-1; D gene uncertain. CDR3 length equals 14 residues. V was clipped by 3 bases and J by 0 bases, with 8 bases between them. Germline-derived CDR1 and CDR2 are LNHDA and SQIVND (reference sequence). In DNA, the CDR3 is TGTGCCAGTAGTATCCGGGGAGTGAACACTGAAGCTTTCTTT. This codes for CASSIRGVNTEAFF.

The chain couples TRBV7-9 to TRBJ2-3; perhaps TRBD1 as D (5 bases). Deletions cut 0 bases from V and 4 bases from J, with 11 bases between. Per the germline V gene, CDR1 is SEHNR and CDR2 is FQNEAQ (reference sequence). This CDR3 comprises 15 residues. CDR3 DNA sequence: TGTGCCAGCAGCTTAGCGACAGCCGGGTCAGATACGCAGTATTTT. As protein: CASSLATAGSDTQYF. Filled out from reference TRBV7-9 and TRBJ2-3, the complete variable domain reads DTGVSQNPRHKITKRGQNVTFRCDPISEHNRLYWYRQTLGQGPEFLTYFQNEAQLEKSRLLSDRFSAERPKGSFSTLEIQRTEQGDSAMYLCASSLATAGSDTQYFGPGTRLTVL.

The V call is TRBV10-3, the J call TRBJ2-1, with D possibly being TRBD2 (6 bases). The CDR3 totals 13 residues. Germline CDR1 ENHRY, CDR2 SYGVKD. Trimming took 3 bases from V and 9 from J, leaving 12 bases between them. The CDR3 reads CAISDRREVEQFF. CDR3 in DNA: TGTGCCATCAGTGATCGAAGGGAGGTTGAGCAGTTCTTC.

A few counts support this clone. This chain uses TRBV12-3 or TRBV12-4 with TRBJ2-7; D is possibly TRBD1 (6 bases). This CDR3 contains 13 residues. V was trimmed by 5 bases and J by 1 base, leaving 9 bases between them. CDR3 in DNA: TGTGCCAGCAGTATAGGACAGTCCTACGAGCAGTACTTC. Its translation: CASSIGQSYEQYF.

This clone has a single count. This chain links TRBV6-5 with TRBJ2-1; weak D call: TRBD2 (6 bases). The germline V gene has CDR1 MNHEY and CDR2 SVGAGI. V shed 4 bases and J shed 0 bases, with 10 bases lying between them. This CDR3 spans 15 amino acids. The CDR3 is CASSWDSASYNEQFF. The CDR3 DNA is TGTGCCAGCAGTTGGGACTCGGCCTCCTACAATGAGCAGTTCTTC.

V and J are TRBV13 and TRBJ2-7; the match to TRBD2 covers 11 bases. This CDR3 comprises 15 residues. Germline V gene data show CDR1 as PRHDT and CDR2 as FYEKMQ (reference sequence). V was clipped by 3 bases and J by 2 bases; unmatched bases: 3. As DNA, the CDR3 is TGTGCCAGCAGCTTGAGACTAGCGGGGACCTACGAGCAGTACTTC. Residues: CASSLRLAGTYEQYF.

J is TRBJ1-1 and V is TRBV3-1 (or the pseudogene TRBV3-2), with TRBD1 matching 9 bases. This CDR3 has 13 residues. Germline V gene data show CDR1 as LGHDT and CDR2 as YNNKEL (reference sequence). After removal of 6 bases from V and 6 bases from J, the junction contained 5 bases not matched to a gene. CDR3 in DNA: TGTGCCAGCAGTACGACAGGGGGGTCTGAAGCTTTCTTT. This gives the protein CASSTTGGSEAFF.

V and J are TRBV5-1 and TRBJ1-3; D call uncertain. This CDR3 has 16 residues. CDR1 SGHRS and CDR2 YFSETQ come from the germline V gene. V was cut by 1 base and J by 2 bases, with 13 bases left in between. This chain's CDR3 is CASSLTSPATGNTIYF. In DNA, the CDR3 is TGCGCCAGCAGCTTGACCTCCCCTGCTACTGGAAACACCATATATTTT.

The V call is TRBV11-2, the J call TRBJ1-1; 7 bases line up with TRBD1. This CDR3 contains 15 residues. The germline V gene encodes CDR1 SGHAT and CDR2 FQNNGV. V lost 6 bases, J lost 6 bases, and 13 bases stayed unmatched. CDR3 in amino acids: CASRSLGQVNPEAFF. The CDR3 coding sequence is TGTGCCAGCAGGTCTCTAGGACAGGTAAACCCTGAAGCTTTCTTT.

The CDR3 nucleotides are TGTGCCAGTAGTAGGAGGGCCGCCTACGAGCAGTACTTC. Translating gives CASSRRAAYEQYF. This chain connects TRBV19 to TRBJ2-7; D is possibly TRBD2 (6 bases). The CDR3 has 13 amino acids. Trimming stripped 4 bases from V and 2 bases from J, with 9 bases between. Germline CDR1 reads LNHDA; CDR2 reads SQIVND (reference sequence).

The chain couples TRBV27 to TRBJ2-1; no clear D. V was trimmed by 5 bases and J by 2 bases, leaving 7 bases between them. Germline CDR1 reads MNHEY; CDR2 reads SMNVEV (reference sequence). There are 13 residues in the CDR3. CDR3 region: CASSPPAYNEQFF. The CDR3 region has the DNA TGTGCCAGCAGTCCCCCTGCCTACAATGAGCAGTTCTTC.

The table lists this clone with a few counts. The chain has TRBV6-5 and TRBJ1-3; no clear D gene. Trimming took 0 bases from V and 4 from J, leaving 7 bases between them. The V gene's germline CDR1 is MNHEY and CDR2 SVGAGI. This CDR3 has 14 amino acids. The CDR3 spells CASSYSQSGNTIYF. Here the CDR3 DNA reads TGTGCCAGCAGTTACTCGCAGTCCGGAAACACCATATATTTT.

V usage is TRBV29-1 and J usage is TRBJ1-1; D is uncertain. In germline, CDR1 is SQVTM, CDR2 ANQGSEA. This CDR3 region has 13 residues. The V and J ends lost 7 bases and 1 base respectively, with 13 bases between them. In DNA, the CDR3 is TGCAGCGCCGACCGCGGGCCGAACACTGAAGCTTTCTTT. Its protein product is CSADRGPNTEAFF.

This clone was recorded only once. The chain combines TRBV6-5 with TRBJ1-2, with D perhaps TRBD1 (5 bases). The CDR3 is 14 residues long. Between the trimmed V and J ends, which lost 7 bases and 4 bases, there was a span of 16 bases. Per the germline V gene, CDR1 is MNHEY and CDR2 is SVGAGI. DNA for the CDR3: TGTGCCAGCAAAAGGGGCTTAGGAGTCTATGGCTACACCTTC. This gives the protein CASKRGLGVYGYTF.

The genes are TRBV9 and TRBJ2-7; TRBD1 matches at 7 bases. After removal of 4 bases from V and 0 bases from J, the junction contained 16 bases not matched to a gene. This CDR3 is 18 amino acids long. Looked up from germline, CDR1 is SGDLS and CDR2 is YYNGEE. The CDR3 DNA is TGTGCCAGCAGCCCCAACCCCTGGGGACAGATGAGCTCCTACGAGCAGTACTTC. Translating gives CASSPNPWGQMSSYEQYF.

The chain uses TRBV2 and TRBJ2-7; the D is unclear. The CDR3 has 12 residues. The V gene's germline CDR1 is SNHLY and CDR2 FYNNEI. V was clipped by 4 bases and J by 4 bases, with 8 bases between them. CDR3 DNA: TGTGCCAGCAGTGGTCTGAGTTACGAGCAGTACTTC. Amino acid sequence: CASSGLSYEQYF.

The V call is TRBV6-5, the J call TRBJ1-1; 8 nucleotides agree with TRBD1. This CDR3 is built from 16 residues. CDR1 is MNHEY, CDR2 SVGAGI, per germline. V lost 2 bases, J lost 1 base, and 6 bases stayed unmatched. The CDR3 bases are TGTGCCAGCAGTTACGGACAGGGATTAGGGAACACTGAAGCTTTCTTT. Translated, it gives CASSYGQGLGNTEAFF.